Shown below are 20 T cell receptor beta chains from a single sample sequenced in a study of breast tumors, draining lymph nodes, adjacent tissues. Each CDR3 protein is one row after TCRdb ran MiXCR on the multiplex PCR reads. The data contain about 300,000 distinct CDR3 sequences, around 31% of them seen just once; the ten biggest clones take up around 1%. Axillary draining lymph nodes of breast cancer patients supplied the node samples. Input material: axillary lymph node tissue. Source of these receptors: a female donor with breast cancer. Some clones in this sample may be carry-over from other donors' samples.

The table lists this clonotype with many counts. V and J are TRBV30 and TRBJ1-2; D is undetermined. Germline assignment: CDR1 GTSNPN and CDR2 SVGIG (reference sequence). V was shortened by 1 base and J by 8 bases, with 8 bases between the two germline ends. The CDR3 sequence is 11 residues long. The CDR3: CAWSGAPGYTF. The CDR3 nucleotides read TGTGCCTGGAGTGGCGCCCCCGGCTACACCTTC. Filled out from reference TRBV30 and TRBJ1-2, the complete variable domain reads SQTIHQWPATLVQPVGSPLSLECTVEGTSNPNLYWYRQAAGRGLQLLFYSVGIGQISSEVPQNLSASRPQDRQFILSSKKLLLSDSGFYLCAWSGAPGYTFGSGTRLTVV.

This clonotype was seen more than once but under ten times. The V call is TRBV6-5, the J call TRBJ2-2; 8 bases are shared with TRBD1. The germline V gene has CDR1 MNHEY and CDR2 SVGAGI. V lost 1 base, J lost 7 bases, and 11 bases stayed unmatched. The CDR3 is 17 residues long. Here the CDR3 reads CASSYFRGRDLSGELFF. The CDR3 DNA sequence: TGTGCCAGCAGTTACTTCAGGGGGCGGGATTTGAGCGGGGAGCTGTTTTTT.

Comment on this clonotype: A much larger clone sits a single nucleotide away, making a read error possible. CDR3: CTSSESPGVLQETQYF. For the CDR3, the DNA is TGTACCAGCAGTGAGTCACCGGGAGTACTCCAAGAGACCCAGTACTTC. This chain links TRBV6-1 with TRBJ2-5; D may be TRBD2 (6 bases). This CDR3 is 16 amino acids long. Germline assignment: CDR1 MNHNS and CDR2 SASEGT.

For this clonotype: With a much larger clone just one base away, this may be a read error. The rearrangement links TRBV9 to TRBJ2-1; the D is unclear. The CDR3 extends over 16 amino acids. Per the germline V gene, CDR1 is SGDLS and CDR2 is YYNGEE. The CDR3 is CASSERLLGSYNEQLF. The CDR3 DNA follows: TGTGCCAGCAGCGAAAGGCTACTGGGGTCCTACAATGAGCAGCTCTTC.

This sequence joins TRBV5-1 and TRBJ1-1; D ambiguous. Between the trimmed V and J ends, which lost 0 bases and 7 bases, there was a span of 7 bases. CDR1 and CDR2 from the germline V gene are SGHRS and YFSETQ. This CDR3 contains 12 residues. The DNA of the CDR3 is TGCGCCAGCAGCTTGGGTGGATATGAAGCTTTCTTT. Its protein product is CASSLGGYEAFF.

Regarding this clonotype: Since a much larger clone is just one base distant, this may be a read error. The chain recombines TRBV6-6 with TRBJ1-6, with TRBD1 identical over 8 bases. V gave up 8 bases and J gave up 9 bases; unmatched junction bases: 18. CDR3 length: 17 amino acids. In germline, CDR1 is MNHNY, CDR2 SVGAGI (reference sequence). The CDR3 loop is CASSTRLPGTGGSPLHF. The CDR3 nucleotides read TGTGCCAGCTCAACCAGGCTACCCGGGACAGGTGGTTCACCCCTCCACTTT.

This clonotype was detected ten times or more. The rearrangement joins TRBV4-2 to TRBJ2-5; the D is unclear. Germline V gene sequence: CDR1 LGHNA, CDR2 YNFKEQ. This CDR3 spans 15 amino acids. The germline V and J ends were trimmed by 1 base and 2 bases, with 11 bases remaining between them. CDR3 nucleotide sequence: TGTGCCAGCAGCCAAGGGGGAAACAGTCAAGAGACCCAGTACTTC. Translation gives CASSQGGNSQETQYF.

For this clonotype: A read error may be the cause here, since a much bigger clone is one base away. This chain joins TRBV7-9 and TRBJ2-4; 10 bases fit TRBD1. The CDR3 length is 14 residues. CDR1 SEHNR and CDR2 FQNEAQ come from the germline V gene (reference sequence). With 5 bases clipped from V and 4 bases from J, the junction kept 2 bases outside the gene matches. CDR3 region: CASSRTGGKNIQYF. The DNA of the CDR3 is TGTGCCAGCAGCAGGACAGGGGGAAAAAACATTCAGTACTTC.

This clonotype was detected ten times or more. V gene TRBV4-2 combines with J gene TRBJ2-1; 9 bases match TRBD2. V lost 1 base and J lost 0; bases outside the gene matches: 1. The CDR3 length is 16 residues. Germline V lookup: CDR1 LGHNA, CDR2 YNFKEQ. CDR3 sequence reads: CASSQGTSVSYNEQFF. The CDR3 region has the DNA TGTGCCAGCAGCCAAGGGACTAGCGTCTCCTACAATGAGCAGTTCTTC.

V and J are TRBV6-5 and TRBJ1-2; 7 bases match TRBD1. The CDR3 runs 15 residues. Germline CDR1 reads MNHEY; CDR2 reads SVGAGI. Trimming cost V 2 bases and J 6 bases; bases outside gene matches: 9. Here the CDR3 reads CASSYGFRGANGYTF. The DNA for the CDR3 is TGTGCCAGCAGTTACGGGTTCAGGGGGGCGAATGGCTACACCTTC.

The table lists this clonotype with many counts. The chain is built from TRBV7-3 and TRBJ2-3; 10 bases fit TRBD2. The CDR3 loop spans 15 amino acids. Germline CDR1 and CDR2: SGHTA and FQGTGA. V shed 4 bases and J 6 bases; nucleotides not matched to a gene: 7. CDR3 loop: CASSSVSGRRDTQYF. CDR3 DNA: TGTGCCAGCAGCTCGGTTAGCGGGAGGAGGGATACGCAGTATTTT.

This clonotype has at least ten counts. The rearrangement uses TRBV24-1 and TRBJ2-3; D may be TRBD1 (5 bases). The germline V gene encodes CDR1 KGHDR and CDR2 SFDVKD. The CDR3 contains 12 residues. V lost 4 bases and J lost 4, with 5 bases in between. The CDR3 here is CATSEGPDTQYF. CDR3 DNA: TGTGCCACCAGTGAGGGGCCAGATACGCAGTATTTT.

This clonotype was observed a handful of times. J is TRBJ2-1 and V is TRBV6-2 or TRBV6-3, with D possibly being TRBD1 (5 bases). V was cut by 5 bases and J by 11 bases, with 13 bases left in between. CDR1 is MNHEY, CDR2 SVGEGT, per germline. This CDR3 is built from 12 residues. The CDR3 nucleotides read TGTGCCAGCAGTCCCCCTGGGGCCAAGCAGTTCTTC. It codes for CASSPPGAKQFF.

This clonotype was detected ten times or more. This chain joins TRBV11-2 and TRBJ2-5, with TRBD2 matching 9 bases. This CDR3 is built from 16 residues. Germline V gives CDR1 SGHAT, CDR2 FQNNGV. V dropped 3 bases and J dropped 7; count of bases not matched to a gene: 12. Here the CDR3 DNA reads TGTGCCAGCAGCTTCCCCCCGGGACTAGCTCGAGGGACCCAGTACTTC. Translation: CASSFPPGLARGTQYF. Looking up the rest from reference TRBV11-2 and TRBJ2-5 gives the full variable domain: EAGVAQSPRYKIIEKRQSVAFWCNPISGHATLYWYQQILGQGPKLLIQFQNNGVVDDSQLPKDRFSAERLKGVDSTLKIQPAKLEDSAVYLCASSFPPGLARGTQYFGPGTRLLVL.

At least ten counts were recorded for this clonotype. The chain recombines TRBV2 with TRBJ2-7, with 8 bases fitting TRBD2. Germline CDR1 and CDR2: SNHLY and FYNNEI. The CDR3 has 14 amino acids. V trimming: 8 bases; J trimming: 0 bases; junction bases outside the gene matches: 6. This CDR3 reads CASCSGMPSYEQYF. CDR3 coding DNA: TGTGCCAGCTGTAGCGGGATGCCCTCCTACGAGCAGTACTTC.

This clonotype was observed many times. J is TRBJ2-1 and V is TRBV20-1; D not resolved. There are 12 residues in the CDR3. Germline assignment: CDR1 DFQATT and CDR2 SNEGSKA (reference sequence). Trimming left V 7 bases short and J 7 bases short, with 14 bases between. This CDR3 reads CSVDYDTNEQFF. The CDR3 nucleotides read TGCAGTGTTGATTATGACACAAATGAGCAGTTCTTC.

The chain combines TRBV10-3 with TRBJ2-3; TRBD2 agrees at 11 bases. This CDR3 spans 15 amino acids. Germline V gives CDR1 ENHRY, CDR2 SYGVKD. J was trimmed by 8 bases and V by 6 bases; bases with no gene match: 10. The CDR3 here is CAIRLAGGTLGTQYF. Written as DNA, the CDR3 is TGTGCCATCAGGTTAGCGGGAGGGACTCTGGGTACGCAGTATTTT.

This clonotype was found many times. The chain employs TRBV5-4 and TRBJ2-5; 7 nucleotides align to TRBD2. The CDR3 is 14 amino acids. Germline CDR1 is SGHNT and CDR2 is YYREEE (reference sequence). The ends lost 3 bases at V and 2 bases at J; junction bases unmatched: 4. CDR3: CASSYTGGQETQYF. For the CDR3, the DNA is TGTGCCAGCAGCTATACGGGGGGACAAGAGACCCAGTACTTC. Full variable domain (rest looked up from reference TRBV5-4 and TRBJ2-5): ETGVTQSPTHLIKTRGQQVTLRCSSQSGHNTVSWYQQALGQGPQFIFQYYREEENGRGNFPPRFSGLQFPNYSSELNVNALELDDSALYLCASSYTGGQETQYFGPGTRLLVL.

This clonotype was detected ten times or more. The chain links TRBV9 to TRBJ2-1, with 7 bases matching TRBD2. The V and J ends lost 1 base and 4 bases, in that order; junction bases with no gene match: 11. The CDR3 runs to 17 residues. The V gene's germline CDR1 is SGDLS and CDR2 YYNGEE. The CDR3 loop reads CASSVTDRGDLYNEQFF. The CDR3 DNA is TGTGCCAGCAGCGTAACCGACCGGGGGGATCTATACAATGAGCAGTTCTTC.

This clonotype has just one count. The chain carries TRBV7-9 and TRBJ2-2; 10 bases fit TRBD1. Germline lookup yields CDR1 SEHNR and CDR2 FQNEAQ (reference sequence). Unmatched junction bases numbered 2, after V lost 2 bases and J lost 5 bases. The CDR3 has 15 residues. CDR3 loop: CASSLWTGGTGELFF. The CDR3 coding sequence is TGTGCCAGCAGCTTATGGACAGGGGGAACCGGGGAGCTGTTTTTT. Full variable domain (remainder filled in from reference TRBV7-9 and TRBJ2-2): DTGVSQNPRHKITKRGQNVTFRCDPISEHNRLYWYRQTLGQGPEFLTYFQNEAQLEKSRLLSDRFSAERPKGSFSTLEIQRTEQGDSAMYLCASSLWTGGTGELFFGEGSRLTVL.